Below, 30 T cell receptor beta chains from the same sample are listed, as sequenced in a study of technical replicates of blood from four donors. Libraries were prepared by immunoSEQ multiplex PCR; TCRdb keeps only in-frame clonotypes and omits some of them. The sample carries roughly 68,000 clones, 95% to 97% recorded once. The sequencing input was T cells isolated from PBMCs. The receptors here all came from a human donor in good health.

The CDR3 coding sequence is TGTGCCAGCAGCCCACCCTTAGGACAGGAAAATGGCTACACCTTC. Translating it yields CASSPPLGQENGYTF. The chain uses TRBV28 and TRBJ1-2; 7 nucleotides agree with TRBD1. V lost 6 bases, J lost 6 bases, and 13 bases stayed unmatched. There are 15 residues in the CDR3. Germline V gene data show CDR1 as MDHEN and CDR2 as SYDVKM.

The V and J genes are TRBV11-3 and TRBJ2-1, with 8 bases aligning to TRBD2. The V segment lost 1 base and the J segment 10 bases; nucleotides outside the gene matches: 3. This CDR3 spans 13 amino acids. From germline, CDR1 is SGHNT and CDR2 YENEEA. The CDR3, as DNA: TGTGCCAGCAGCTTAGCCGGGAGGGTGGAGCAGTTCTTC. Translating it yields CASSLAGRVEQFF.

The chain combines TRBV6-5 with TRBJ2-1; maybe TRBD2 (6 bases). V was trimmed by 2 bases and J by 7 bases, leaving 12 bases between them. Germline values: CDR1 MNHEY, CDR2 SVGAGI. CDR3 length: 14 residues. This CDR3 reads CASSYGSSVNEQFF. The CDR3 DNA follows: TGTGCCAGCAGTTACGGTTCTAGCGTGAATGAGCAGTTCTTC.

The rearrangement joins TRBV10-3 to TRBJ1-1; D not resolved. This CDR3 has 13 amino acids. V was trimmed by 4 bases and J by 3 bases, leaving 9 bases between them. CDR1 is ENHRY, CDR2 SYGVKD, per germline. The DNA for the CDR3 is TGTGCCATCAGTGCACAGCGGGACACTGAAGCTTTCTTT. Amino acid sequence: CAISAQRDTEAFF.

The chain combines TRBV11-3 with TRBJ2-2; 8 nucleotides match TRBD2. V lost 5 bases, J lost 2 bases, and 4 bases stayed unmatched. Germline values: CDR1 SGHNT, CDR2 YENEEA. The CDR3 totals 15 residues. The DNA of the CDR3 is TGTGCCAGCAGCCAACTAGCGGTAAACACCGGGGAGCTGTTTTTT. It codes for CASSQLAVNTGELFF.

The J gene is TRBJ1-2, the V gene TRBV5-6, with a possible D match to TRBD1 (6 bases). Trimming pared 4 bases from V and 8 bases from J, leaving 9 bases between. The CDR3 totals 11 residues. Germline CDR1 is SGHDT and CDR2 is YYEEEE. The CDR3 here is CASSVTGGYTF. Here the CDR3 DNA reads TGTGCCAGCAGCGTTACAGGGGGCTACACCTTC.

This clone was seen more than once but under ten times. The junction and the germline gene differ at one end; a read error may be behind it. The rearrangement uses TRBV14 and TRBJ2-7, with 9 bases that match TRBD2. CDR3 length: 16 residues. Looked up from germline, CDR1 is SGHDN and CDR2 is FVKESK. The CDR3 reads CASSRVAGGPSYAQYF. The CDR3 DNA is TGTGCCAGCAGCCGCGTGGCGGGAGGGCCCTCTTACGCGCAGTACTTC.

This chain joins TRBV27 and TRBJ1-1; D is uncertain. The V end lost 3 bases, the J end lost 8 bases, and 13 bases lay between the germline ends. Germline V gene sequence: CDR1 MNHEY, CDR2 SMNVEV (reference sequence). The length of the CDR3 is 13 residues. The CDR3 loop is CASSFSITREAFF. The CDR3 bases are TGTGCCAGCAGTTTTTCGATCACTCGGGAAGCTTTCTTT.

The gene calls are TRBV19 and TRBJ2-2; 7 bases fit TRBD1. The CDR3 contains 14 residues. Germline V CDR1 and CDR2: LNHDA, SQIVND (reference sequence). The junction had 5 bases not matched to a gene; V was cut back by 10 bases and J by 0 bases. The CDR3 DNA is TGTGCCACTTCGACAGGGACGAACACCGGGGAGCTGTTTTTT. This sequence encodes CATSTGTNTGELFF.

This clone was detected only once. The chain couples TRBV30 to TRBJ2-3; perhaps TRBD1 as D (5 bases). The CDR3 spans 13 residues. Germline V gives CDR1 GTSNPN, CDR2 SVGIG (reference sequence). V gave up 3 bases and J gave up 0 bases, with 7 bases separating them. CDR3 sequence: CAWRQVSTDTQYF. CDR3 DNA: TGTGCCTGGAGACAGGTTAGCACAGATACGCAGTATTTT.

The V call is TRBV2, the J call TRBJ1-1, with D uncertain. V lost 8 bases to trimming and J lost 1 base, with 11 bases between them. Germline V lookup: CDR1 SNHLY, CDR2 FYNNEI. The length of the CDR3 is 13 residues. This CDR3 reads CASQPTENTEAFF. The DNA for the CDR3 is TGTGCCAGCCAACCAACAGAGAACACTGAAGCTTTCTTT.

V usage is TRBV28 and J usage is TRBJ1-5; possibly TRBD1 for D (6 bases). Trimming left V 5 bases short and J 0 bases short, with 14 bases between. Germline CDR1 MDHEN, CDR2 SYDVKM. This CDR3 spans 16 amino acids. DNA of the CDR3: TGTGCCAGCAGTCTCGTCAGGGGAATTAGCAATCAGCCCCAGCATTTT. It translates to CASSLVRGISNQPQHF.

This chain joins TRBV19 and TRBJ2-5; TRBD1 aligns across 7 bases. Germline V gene sequence: CDR1 LNHDA, CDR2 SQIVND (reference sequence). V lost 5 bases, J lost 9 bases, and 15 bases stayed unmatched. This CDR3 is built from 15 residues. This CDR3 is CASSVPGQRLTAQYF. CDR3 bases: TGTGCCAGTAGTGTGCCGGGACAGCGGCTCACGGCCCAGTACTTC.

The chain joins TRBV19 to TRBJ2-5; possible D gene TRBD1, 7 bases. Germline V gives CDR1 LNHDA, CDR2 SQIVND (reference sequence). This CDR3 has 14 amino acids. Trimming pared 5 bases from V and 7 bases from J, leaving 17 bases between. CDR3 in amino acids: CASSAQGGWGTQYF. The CDR3 DNA reads TGTGCCAGTAGTGCCCAGGGGGGATGGGGGACCCAGTACTTC.

The V gene is TRBV4-2, the J gene TRBJ2-7, with 8 bases aligning to TRBD2. Per germline, CDR1 LGHNA and CDR2 YNFKEQ. The V segment lost 0 bases and the J segment 5 bases; nucleotides outside the gene matches: 9. The CDR3 is 16 amino acids. The CDR3 coding sequence is TGTGCCAGCAGCCAAGATCGGGGGGGATGGGTCCACGAGCAGTACTTC. The encoded protein is CASSQDRGGWVHEQYF.

The chain has TRBV2 and TRBJ2-4, with TRBD2 identical over 7 bases. Trimming cost V 6 bases and J 0 bases; bases outside gene matches: 17. CDR1 is SNHLY, CDR2 FYNNEI, per germline. CDR3 length equals 19 residues. The CDR3 DNA reads as TGTGCCAGCAGGACAAGGAGGGCTAGCGGAGACCTAGCCAAAAACATTCAGTACTTC. It yields the protein CASRTRRASGDLAKNIQYF.

The rearrangement joins TRBV5-8 to TRBJ2-7; D possibly corresponds to TRBD2 (6 bases). The germline V gene encodes CDR1 SGHTS and CDR2 YDEGEE. V was shortened by 6 bases and J by 1 base, with 11 bases between the two germline ends. The length of the CDR3 is 13 residues. The CDR3 nucleotides read TGTGCCAGCATGGGGGGATTATCCTACGAGCAGTACTTC. Residues: CASMGGLSYEQYF.

The J gene is TRBJ1-6, the V gene TRBV7-2, with a weak D call TRBD1 (6 bases). V was shortened by 5 bases and J by 8 bases, with 16 bases between the two germline ends. The CDR3 loop spans 15 amino acids. Germline V CDR1 and CDR2: SGHTA, FQGNSA. CDR3 amino acids: CASSRIGGPDSPLHF. The CDR3 DNA sequence: TGTGCCAGCAGCCGTATCGGGGGGCCGGATTCACCCCTCCACTTT.

The V call is TRBV10-1, the J call TRBJ2-3; no clear D gene. The CDR3 runs 13 residues. The germline V and J ends were trimmed by 3 bases and 6 bases, with 10 bases remaining between them. Per germline, CDR1 WNHNN and CDR2 SYGVQD (reference sequence). CDR3 in amino acids: CASSDWLQDTQYF. The CDR3 DNA is TGCGCCAGCAGTGACTGGCTCCAGGATACGCAGTATTTT.

The sample holds one count of this clone. The genes are TRBV28 and TRBJ1-2; 7 bases agree with TRBD1. This CDR3 has 12 residues. V was pared by 6 bases and J by 6 bases, with 4 bases of the junction left unmatched. The V gene's germline CDR1 is MDHEN and CDR2 SYDVKM. CDR3 sequence reads: CASRTGDHGYTF. In nucleotides, the CDR3 is TGTGCCAGCAGAACAGGGGACCATGGCTACACCTTC.

The chain uses TRBV19 and TRBJ1-1; TRBD1 is a possible D gene (5 bases). V lost 3 bases to trimming and J lost 4 bases, with 15 bases between them. CDR1 and CDR2 (germline): LNHDA, SQIVND (reference sequence). The CDR3 has 15 residues. The CDR3 DNA is TGTGCCAGTAGTATCGGGGCAGGGAGGGTCACTGAAGCTTTCTTT. Protein product: CASSIGAGRVTEAFF.

The genes are TRBV4-1 and TRBJ2-2; D remains unclear. CDR3 size: 16 residues. The germline V and J ends were trimmed by 3 bases and 0 bases, with 11 bases remaining between them. CDR1 is MGHRA and CDR2 is YSYEKL in the germline V gene. The CDR3 nucleotides read TGCGCCAGCAGCCACTTAAGATCTACGAACACCGGGGAGCTGTTTTTT. Translated, it gives CASSHLRSTNTGELFF.

The chain carries TRBV6-5 and TRBJ1-1, with 9 nucleotides matching TRBD1. The CDR3 runs to 12 residues. The V gene end was trimmed by 5 bases and the J gene end by 6 bases; junction bases not matched to a gene: 1. The V gene's germline CDR1 is MNHEY and CDR2 SVGAGI. The CDR3 here is CASSRTGAEAFF. The DNA for the CDR3 is TGTGCCAGCAGTCGGACAGGGGCTGAAGCTTTCTTT.

The chain couples TRBV5-4 to TRBJ1-1; D is undetermined. Trimming took 6 bases from V and 11 from J, leaving 17 bases between them. The CDR3 runs 12 residues. Germline V gives CDR1 SGHNT, CDR2 YYREEE (reference sequence). The CDR3 DNA is TGTGCCAGCACCCCAGGACTTGGAGACGCTTTCTTT. Translation gives CASTPGLGDAFF.

The chain combines TRBV6-1 with TRBJ2-5; TRBD2 matches 7 bases. Germline CDR1 MNHNS, CDR2 SASEGT. The CDR3 loop spans 13 amino acids. The V segment lost 5 bases and the J segment 3 bases; nucleotides outside the gene matches: 3. The CDR3 nucleotides are TGTGCCAGCAGTAGACTAGCAGAAGAGACCCAGTACTTC. It encodes CASSRLAEETQYF.

The chain joins TRBV25-1 to TRBJ2-1; 8 bases align to TRBD2. This CDR3 comprises 16 residues. Germline V lookup: CDR1 MGHDK, CDR2 SYGVNS. V dropped 3 bases and J dropped 4; count of bases not matched to a gene: 8. The CDR3 DNA sequence: TGTGCCAGCAGTGATACGGCTAGCGGGCCGTACAATGAGCAGTTCTTC. The encoded protein is CASSDTASGPYNEQFF.

The rearrangement uses TRBV28 and TRBJ1-2, with D tentatively TRBD1 (6 bases). Germline V lookup: CDR1 MDHEN, CDR2 SYDVKM. The CDR3 sequence is 14 residues long. Trimming removed 6 bases at V and 0 bases at J, with 11 bases between. As DNA, the CDR3 is TGTGCCAGCAGCCTAGGGGGTTCTAACTATGGCTACACCTTC. Translated: CASSLGGSNYGYTF.

The chain recombines TRBV7-3 with TRBJ1-1, with D unclear. V was clipped by 4 bases and J by 3 bases, with 9 bases between them. The CDR3 runs to 13 residues. CDR1 and CDR2 (germline): SGHTA, FQGTGA. CDR3 region: CASSSVAYTEAFF. CDR3 nucleotide sequence: TGTGCCAGCAGCTCCGTCGCGTACACTGAAGCTTTCTTT.

The chain combines TRBV11-2 with TRBJ1-3; 8 bases align to TRBD1. The CDR3 has 16 amino acids. Germline V gene lookup returns CDR1 SGHAT and CDR2 FQNNGV. V lost 1 base and J lost 8; bases outside the gene matches: 10. The CDR3 coding sequence is TGTGCCAGCAGCTTAGGGGACAGGAGGTCCGGATACACCATATATTTT. Encoded protein: CASSLGDRRSGYTIYF.

V gene TRBV30 combines with J gene TRBJ1-3, with D maybe TRBD1 (5 bases). Germline values: CDR1 GTSNPN, CDR2 SVGIG (reference sequence). The CDR3 has 12 residues. Trimming removed 5 bases at V and 4 bases at J, with 9 bases between. In nucleotides, the CDR3 is TGTGCCTGGGGAGGGACCGGAAACACCATATATTTT. As protein: CAWGGTGNTIYF.